This TCR beta chain emerged from a study of blood T cell repertoires in COVID-19. Assay: immunoSEQ multiplex PCR; the TCRdb copy retains only in-frame clones and omits some. Of 200,000 to 300,000 clones listed, more than 75% are singletons. Germline V lookup: CDR1 MNHEY, CDR2 SMNVEV (reference sequence). The CDR3 spans 15 residues. Trimming cost V 6 bases and J 4 bases; bases outside gene matches: 8. This TCR was recovered from a middle-aged woman who had recovered from COVID-19. The sequenced sample consisted of peripheral blood. V gene TRBV27 combines with J gene TRBJ2-1; 8 bases line up with TRBD2. The CDR3 reads CASSRSGSSYNEQFF. The CDR3 nucleotides read TGTGCCAGCAGCCGAAGCGGGAGTTCGTACAATGAGCAGTTCTTC.